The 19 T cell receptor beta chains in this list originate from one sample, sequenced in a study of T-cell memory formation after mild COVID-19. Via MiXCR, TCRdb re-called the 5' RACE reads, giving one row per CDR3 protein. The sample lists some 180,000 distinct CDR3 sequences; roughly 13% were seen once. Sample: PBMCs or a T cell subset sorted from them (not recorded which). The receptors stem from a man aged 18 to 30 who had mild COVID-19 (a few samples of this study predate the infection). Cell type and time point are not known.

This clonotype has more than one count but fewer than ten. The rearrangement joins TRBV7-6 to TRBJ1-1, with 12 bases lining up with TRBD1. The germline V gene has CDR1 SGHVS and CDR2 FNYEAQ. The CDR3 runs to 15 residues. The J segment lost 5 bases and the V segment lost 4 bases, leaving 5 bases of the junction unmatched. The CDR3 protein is CASSSGQGAWTEAFF. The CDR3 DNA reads TGTGCCAGCAGCTCGGGACAGGGGGCCTGGACTGAAGCTTTCTTT.

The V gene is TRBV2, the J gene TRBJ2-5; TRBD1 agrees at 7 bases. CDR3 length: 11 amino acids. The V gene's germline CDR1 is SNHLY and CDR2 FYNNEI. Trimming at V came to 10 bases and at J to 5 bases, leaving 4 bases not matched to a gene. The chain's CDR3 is CATQGWETQYF. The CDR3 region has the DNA TGTGCCACACAGGGGTGGGAGACCCAGTACTTC.

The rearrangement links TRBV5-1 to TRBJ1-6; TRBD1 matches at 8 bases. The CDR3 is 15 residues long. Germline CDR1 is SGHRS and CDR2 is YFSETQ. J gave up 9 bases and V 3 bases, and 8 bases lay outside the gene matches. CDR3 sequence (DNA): TGCGCCAGCAGCTCGGAGGACAGGGTTTTTTCACCCCTCCACTTT. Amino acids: CASSSEDRVFSPLHF.

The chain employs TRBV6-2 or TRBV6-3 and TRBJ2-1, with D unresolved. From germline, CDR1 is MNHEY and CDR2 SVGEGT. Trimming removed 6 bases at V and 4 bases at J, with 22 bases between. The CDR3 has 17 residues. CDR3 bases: TGTGCCAGCAGCCGGTTACTGGCTTCCTGGGGTTACAATGAGCAGTTCTTC. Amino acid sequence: CASSRLLASWGYNEQFF.

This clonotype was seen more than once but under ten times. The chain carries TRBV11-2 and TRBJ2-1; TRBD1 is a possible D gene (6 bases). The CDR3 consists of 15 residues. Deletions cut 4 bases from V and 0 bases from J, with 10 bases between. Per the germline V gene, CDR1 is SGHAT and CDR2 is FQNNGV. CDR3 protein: CASSSIRGSYNEQFF. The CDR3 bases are TGTGCCAGCAGCTCCATCAGGGGCTCCTACAATGAGCAGTTCTTC.

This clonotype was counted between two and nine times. The CDR3 nucleotides are TGTGCCAGCAGATACGGGACAGGCTTAAGGTACTATGGCTACACCTTC. As protein: CASRYGTGLRYYGYTF. The chain is built from TRBV12-3 or TRBV12-4 and TRBJ1-2; TRBD1 matches at 8 bases. V shed 6 bases and J 3 bases; nucleotides not matched to a gene: 12. The CDR3 extends over 16 amino acids.

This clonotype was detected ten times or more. This CDR3 is CASSAALAGGKETQYF. DNA for the CDR3: TGTGCCAGCAGCGCCGCTTTAGCGGGGGGGAAAGAGACCCAGTACTTC. V gene TRBV3-1 combines with J gene TRBJ2-5, with TRBD2 identical over 11 bases. Germline CDR1 and CDR2: LGHDT and YNNKEL (reference sequence). CDR3 length: 16 residues. The J segment lost 3 bases and the V segment lost 5 bases, leaving 8 bases of the junction unmatched.

Here the CDR3 DNA reads TGCGCCAGCAGTTCTGGTGCGGGGGGGTCGGCACCCCTCCACTTT. Translation: CASSSGAGGSAPLHF. The rearrangement joins TRBV5-1 to TRBJ1-6, with D perhaps TRBD1 (5 bases). CDR1 and CDR2 (germline): SGHRS, YFSETQ. The CDR3 extends over 15 amino acids. The V and J ends lost 5 bases and 11 bases respectively, with 20 bases between them.

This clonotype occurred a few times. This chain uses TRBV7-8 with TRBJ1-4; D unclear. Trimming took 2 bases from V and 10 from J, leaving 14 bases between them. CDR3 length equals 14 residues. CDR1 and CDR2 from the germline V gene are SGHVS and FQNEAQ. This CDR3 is CASSLREGFTKLFF. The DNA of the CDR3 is TGTGCCAGCAGCTTACGGGAGGGATTCACAAAACTGTTTTTT.

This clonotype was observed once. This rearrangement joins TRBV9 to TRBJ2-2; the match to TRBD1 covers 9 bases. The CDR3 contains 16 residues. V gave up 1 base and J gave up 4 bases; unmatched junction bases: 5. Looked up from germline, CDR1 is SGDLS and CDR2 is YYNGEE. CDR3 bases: TGTGCCAGCAGCGTACTAGGACAGGGGCCCACCGGGGAGCTGTTTTTT. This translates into CASSVLGQGPTGELFF.

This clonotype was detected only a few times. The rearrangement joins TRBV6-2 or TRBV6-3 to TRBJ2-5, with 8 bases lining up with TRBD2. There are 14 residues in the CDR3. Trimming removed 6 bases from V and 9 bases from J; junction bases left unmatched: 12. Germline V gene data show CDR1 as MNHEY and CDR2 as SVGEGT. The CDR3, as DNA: TGTGCCAGCAGCCATGGACTAGCTGGGAGATCCCAGTACTTC. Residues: CASSHGLAGRSQYF.

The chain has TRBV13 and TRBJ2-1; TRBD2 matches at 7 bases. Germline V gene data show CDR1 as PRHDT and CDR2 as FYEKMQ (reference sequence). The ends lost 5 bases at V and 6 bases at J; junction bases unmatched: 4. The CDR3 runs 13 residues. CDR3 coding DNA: TGTGCCAGCAGCCGGCGGGGGTCCAATGAGCAGTTCTTC. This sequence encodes CASSRRGSNEQFF.

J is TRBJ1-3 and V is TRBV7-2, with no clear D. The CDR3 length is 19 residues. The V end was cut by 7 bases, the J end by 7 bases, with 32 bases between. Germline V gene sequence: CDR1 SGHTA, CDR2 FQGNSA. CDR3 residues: CASTKRAPLDLGFVNTIYF. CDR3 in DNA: TGTGCCAGCACCAAGCGGGCGCCATTAGATCTCGGATTCGTGAACACCATATATTTT. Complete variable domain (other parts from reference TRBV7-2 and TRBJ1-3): GAGVSQSPSNKVTEKGKDVELRCDPISGHTALYWYRQSLGQGLEFLIYFQGNSAPDKSGLPSDRFSAERTGGSVSTLTIQRTQQEDSAVYLCASTKRAPLDLGFVNTIYFGEGSWLTVV.

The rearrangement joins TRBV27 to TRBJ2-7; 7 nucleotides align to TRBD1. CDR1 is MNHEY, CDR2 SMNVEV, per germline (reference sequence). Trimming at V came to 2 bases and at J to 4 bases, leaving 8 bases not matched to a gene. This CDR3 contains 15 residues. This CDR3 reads CASSLRTGLGYEQYF. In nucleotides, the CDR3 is TGTGCCAGCAGTTTACGGACAGGCCTAGGGTACGAGCAGTACTTC.

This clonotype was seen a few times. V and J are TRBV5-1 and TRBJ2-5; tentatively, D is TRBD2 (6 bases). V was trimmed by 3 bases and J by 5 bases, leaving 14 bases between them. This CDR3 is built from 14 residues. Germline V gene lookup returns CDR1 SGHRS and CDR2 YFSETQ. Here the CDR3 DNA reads TGCGCCAGCAGCTGGGGACTGCCCGGGGAGACCCAGTACTTC. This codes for CASSWGLPGETQYF.

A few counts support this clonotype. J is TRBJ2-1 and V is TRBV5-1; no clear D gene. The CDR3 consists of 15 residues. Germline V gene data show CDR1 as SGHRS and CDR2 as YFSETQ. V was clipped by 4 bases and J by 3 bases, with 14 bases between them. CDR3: CASSHDTESYNEQFF. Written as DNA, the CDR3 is TGCGCCAGCAGCCATGACACGGAGAGCTACAATGAGCAGTTCTTC.

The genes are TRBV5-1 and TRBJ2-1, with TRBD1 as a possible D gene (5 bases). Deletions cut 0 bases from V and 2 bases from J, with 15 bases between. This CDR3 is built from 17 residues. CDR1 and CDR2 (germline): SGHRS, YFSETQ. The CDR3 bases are TGCGCCAGCAGCTTGGATGGGCGGCAGGGTCCCTACAATGAGCAGTTCTTC. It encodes CASSLDGRQGPYNEQFF. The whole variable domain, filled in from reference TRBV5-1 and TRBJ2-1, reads KAGVTQTPRYLIKTRGQQVTLSCSPISGHRSVSWYQQTPGQGLQFLFEYFSETQRNKGNFPGRFSGRQFSNSRSEMNVSTLELGDSALYLCASSLDGRQGPYNEQFFGPGTRLTVL.

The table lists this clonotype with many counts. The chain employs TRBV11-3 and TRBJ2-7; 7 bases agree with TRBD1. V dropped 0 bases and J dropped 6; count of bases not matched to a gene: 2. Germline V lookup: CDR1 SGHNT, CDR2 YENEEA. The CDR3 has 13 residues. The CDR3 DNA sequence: TGTGCCAGCAGCTTAGAGTCAGGGGGCGAGCAGTACTTC. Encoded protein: CASSLESGGEQYF. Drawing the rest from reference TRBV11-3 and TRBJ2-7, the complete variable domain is EAGVVQSPRYKIIEKKQPVAFWCNPISGHNTLYWYLQNLGQGPELLIRYENEEAVDDSQLPKDRFSAERLKGVDSTLKIQPAELGDSAVYLCASSLESGGEQYFGPGTRLTVT.

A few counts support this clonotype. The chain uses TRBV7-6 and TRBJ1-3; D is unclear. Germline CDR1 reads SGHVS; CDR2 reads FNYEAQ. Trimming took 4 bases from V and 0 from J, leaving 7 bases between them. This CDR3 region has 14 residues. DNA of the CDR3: TGTGCCAGCAGCTCCCCCTCCTCTGGAAACACCATATATTTT. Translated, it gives CASSSPSSGNTIYF.